The 29 T cell receptor beta chains listed next were all sequenced from one sample in a study of blood T cell repertoires in COVID-19 (dated by TCRdb to between 2020 and 2021). The receptor library was made with the immunoSEQ multiplex PCR assay. TCRdb holds this immuneACCESS table with in-frame rearrangements only. Some clones are missing; in checked studies, unresolved V genes explain under half, and the rest has no known cause. The sample table lists fewer than 100,000 clones, roughly 85% of them with a count of one. The ten most abundant clones make up 3.8% of the sample. The material sequenced was peripheral blood. The receptors derive from a man aged 55 to 69 with acute or convalescent COVID-19.

V usage is TRBV30 and J usage is TRBJ2-7, with 10 bases fitting TRBD1. The CDR3 has 15 residues. Germline V gene sequence: CDR1 GTSNPN, CDR2 SVGIG (reference sequence). J was trimmed by 2 bases and V by 5 bases; bases with no gene match: 9. CDR3 bases: TGTGCCTGGGAACGGGGGGGACAGGGGACCTACGAGCAGTACTTC. Translating it yields CAWERGGQGTYEQYF.

The chain is built from TRBV5-1 and TRBJ1-1; the D is unclear. The CDR3 covers 14 residues. Trimming stripped 0 bases from V and 4 bases from J, with 10 bases between. CDR1 is SGHRS, CDR2 YFSETQ, per germline. CDR3 bases: TGCGCCAGCAGCTTGGTTCCGGGAAGCACTGAAGCTTTCTTT. Translation: CASSLVPGSTEAFF. Combining the CDR3 with reference TRBV5-1 and TRBJ1-1 gives the whole variable domain KAGVTQTPRYLIKTRGQQVTLSCSPISGHRSVSWYQQTPGQGLQFLFEYFSETQRNKGNFPGRFSGRQFSNSRSEMNVSTLELGDSALYLCASSLVPGSTEAFFGQGTRLTVV.

Notes on this clone: One end of the junction is discordant with germline, which a read error may explain. This chain joins TRBV11-1 and TRBJ1-5; D not certain. CDR3 size: 13 residues. The germline gives CDR1 SGHAT, CDR2 FQDESV (reference sequence). The CDR3 sequence is CATSTSPDQPQHF. The DNA for the CDR3 is TGTGCCACCAGCACTTCACCTGATCAGCCCCAGCATTTT.

The chain combines TRBV11-3 with TRBJ2-1; D is unresolved. V was shortened by 4 bases and J by 4 bases, with 11 bases between the two germline ends. CDR1 is SGHNT, CDR2 YENEEA, per germline. There are 14 residues in the CDR3. This chain's CDR3 is CASSSPDGYNEQFF. CDR3 DNA: TGTGCCAGCAGCTCCCCCGACGGGTACAATGAGCAGTTCTTC.

DNA of the CDR3: TGTGCCAGCAGCTTGGAGTTAGCGCGAAGCACAGATACGCAGTATTTT. It codes for CASSLELARSTDTQYF. This chain joins TRBV5-8 and TRBJ2-3; TRBD2 might be the D (5 bases). The V end lost 0 bases, the J end lost 0 bases, and 11 bases lay between the germline ends. The CDR3 is 16 amino acids. The germline CDR1 and CDR2 sequences are SGHTS and YDEGEE.

CDR3 amino acids: CASSTARQTQETQYF. CDR3 nucleotides: TGTGCCAGCAGTACTGCGAGACAGACACAAGAGACCCAGTACTTC. This chain connects TRBV25-1 to TRBJ2-5; maybe TRBD1 (5 bases). The CDR3 totals 15 residues. With 5 bases removed from V and 2 bases from J, the gap between germline ends came to 15 bases. Germline loops: CDR1 MGHDK, CDR2 SYGVNS.

The chain carries TRBV18 and TRBJ2-7; D is unresolved. From germline, CDR1 is KGHSH and CDR2 LQKENI. The CDR3 totals 12 residues. V was shortened by 3 bases and J by 6 bases, with 9 bases between the two germline ends. The CDR3: CASSPSQFEQYF. The CDR3 DNA follows: TGTGCCAGCTCACCCTCTCAGTTCGAGCAGTACTTC. Full variable domain (remainder filled in from reference TRBV18 and TRBJ2-7): NAGVMQNPRHLVRRRGQEARLRCSPMKGHSHVYWYRQLPEEGLKFMVYLQKENIIDESGMPKERFSAEFPKEGPSILRIQQVVRGDSAAYFCASSPSQFEQYFGPGTRLTVT.

This clone was found once. Other DNA variants within this sample encode the same CDR3. The gene calls are TRBV7-2 and TRBJ2-5; 10 positions agree with TRBD1. The V gene's germline CDR1 is SGHTA and CDR2 FQGNSA. This CDR3 has 14 residues. With 5 bases clipped from V and 4 bases from J, the junction kept 4 bases outside the gene matches. In DNA, the CDR3 is TGTGCCAGCAGCCGGGACAGGGGCGGAGAGACCCAGTACTTC. Amino acids: CASSRDRGGETQYF.

V usage is TRBV10-2 and J usage is TRBJ1-1; D is unclear. Germline V CDR1 and CDR2: WSHSY, SAAADI. This CDR3 is 13 amino acids long. With 2 bases removed from V and 3 bases from J, the gap between germline ends came to 7 bases. In nucleotides, the CDR3 is TGCGCCAGCAGTGAGACTAGGTACACTGAAGCTTTCTTT. Protein sequence: CASSETRYTEAFF.

The chain recombines TRBV25-1 with TRBJ2-3; D call uncertain. Germline assignment: CDR1 MGHDK and CDR2 SYGVNS. The CDR3 consists of 14 residues. Trimming removed 3 bases at V and 2 bases at J, with 9 bases between. The CDR3 DNA sequence: TGTGCCAGCAGTGATGGCGGCCCCACAGATACGCAGTATTTT. Translated: CASSDGGPTDTQYF.

This chain joins TRBV10-3 and TRBJ2-7; TRBD2 aligns across 9 bases. The CDR3 totals 16 residues. J lost 4 bases, V lost 6 bases, and 13 bases had no gene match. In germline, CDR1 is ENHRY, CDR2 SYGVKD. The CDR3 region has the DNA TGTGCCATCAGAAGAACTGGCGGGGGGGCCAGTTACGAGCAGTACTTC. It encodes CAIRRTGGGASYEQYF.

The J gene is TRBJ1-2, the V gene TRBV30, with 11 bases identical to TRBD1. This CDR3 contains 12 residues. V was pared by 6 bases and J by 8 bases, with 5 bases of the junction left unmatched. Germline CDR1 is GTSNPN and CDR2 is SVGIG (reference sequence). CDR3: CACGQGAEGYTF. The CDR3 nucleotides read TGTGCCTGTGGACAGGGGGCCGAGGGCTACACCTTC.

This clone was observed a few times. V and J are TRBV7-3 and TRBJ2-5; TRBD1 matches 8 bases. The V and J ends lost 5 bases and 1 base, in that order; junction bases with no gene match: 9. The CDR3 sequence is 16 residues long. From germline, CDR1 is SGHTA and CDR2 FQGTGA. CDR3 nucleotide sequence: TGTGCCAGCAGCCCGGGGACAGGTCTTCTCCAAGAGACCCAGTACTTC. It yields the protein CASSPGTGLLQETQYF.

The J gene is TRBJ2-1, the V gene TRBV6-4; tentative D call: TRBD1 (6 bases). Germline CDR1 MRHNA, CDR2 SNTAGT. The CDR3 is 14 residues long. V was trimmed by 3 bases and J by 3 bases, leaving 9 bases between them. The CDR3 DNA is TGTGCCAGCAGTGAGGAGACAGGCTACAATGAGCAGTTCTTC. This codes for CASSEETGYNEQFF.

The chain has TRBV19 and TRBJ1-5; no firm D call. Germline CDR1 LNHDA, CDR2 SQIVND (reference sequence). This CDR3 comprises 12 residues. V was trimmed by 7 bases and J by 4 bases, leaving 8 bases between them. CDR3 in DNA: TGTGCCAGTAAAGTCCAGAATCAGCCCCAGCATTTT. It translates to CASKVQNQPQHF.

The CDR3 DNA sequence: TGTGCCAGCAGCGTTGTGCCAGGGCTTAACTATGGCTACACCTTC. Amino acid sequence: CASSVVPGLNYGYTF. J is TRBJ1-2 and V is TRBV9; a possible D gene is TRBD1 (5 bases). V lost 2 bases, J lost 1 base, and 12 bases lay in between. CDR3 size: 15 residues. Germline CDR1 SGDLS, CDR2 YYNGEE.

The chain carries TRBV25-1 and TRBJ1-2; D unresolved. V was clipped by 4 bases and J by 1 base, with 19 bases between them. CDR1 is MGHDK and CDR2 is SYGVNS in the germline V gene. The CDR3 runs to 17 residues. The CDR3 is CASSGPSRAGLNYGYTF. The CDR3 DNA sequence: TGTGCCAGCAGTGGCCCAAGTCGGGCAGGACTTAACTATGGCTACACCTTC.

This chain connects TRBV7-9 to TRBJ1-1; D gene unclear. The ends were cut back, 1 base at V and 4 bases at J, with 10 bases in the middle. Looked up from germline, CDR1 is SEHNR and CDR2 is FQNEAQ (reference sequence). The CDR3 length is 14 residues. The CDR3 protein is CASSLGLGSTEAFF. In DNA, the CDR3 is TGTGCCAGCAGCTTAGGGCTGGGCAGCACTGAAGCTTTCTTT.

This chain uses TRBV7-9 with TRBJ1-2; 7 nucleotides match TRBD1. CDR3 length: 12 residues. The germline CDR1 and CDR2 sequences are SEHNR and FQNEAQ (reference sequence). Germline trimming cut 5 bases from V and 8 bases from J; bases unmatched to any gene: 5. The CDR3 reads CASSQTGKGYTF. Here the CDR3 DNA reads TGTGCCAGCAGCCAGACAGGGAAAGGCTACACCTTC.

In this sample, this clone turned up once. The rearrangement links TRBV5-1 to TRBJ2-7; a weak D match, TRBD1 (5 bases). Germline values: CDR1 SGHRS, CDR2 YFSETQ. This CDR3 contains 15 residues. Trimming cost V 0 bases and J 0 bases, with 10 bases left between them. This CDR3 is CASSLAPGHSYEQYF. CDR3 in DNA: TGCGCCAGCAGCTTGGCCCCTGGACACTCCTACGAGCAGTACTTC.

CDR3 in DNA: TGCGCCAGCAGCCAAGAGTCTTACCGGGGGGGAGGGGAGACCCAGTACTTC. This encodes CASSQESYRGGGETQYF. The rearrangement uses TRBV4-3 and TRBJ2-5; 8 bases are shared with TRBD2. J was trimmed by 5 bases and V by 0 bases; bases with no gene match: 11. Germline loops: CDR1 LGHNA, CDR2 YSLEER. The CDR3 is made up of 17 amino acids.

The genes are TRBV6-5 and TRBJ2-5, with D perhaps TRBD2 (5 bases). V dropped 5 bases and J dropped 2 bases, with 15 bases sitting between them. CDR1 is MNHEY, CDR2 SVGAGI, per germline. The CDR3 has 15 amino acids. The CDR3 protein is CASSLGGSRQETQYF. CDR3 coding DNA: TGTGCCAGCAGTCTGGGTGGGAGTCGGCAAGAGACCCAGTACTTC.

The genes are TRBV4-2 and TRBJ2-7, with TRBD1 as a possible D gene (6 bases). The length of the CDR3 is 14 residues. The germline CDR1 and CDR2 sequences are LGHNA and YNFKEQ. V was cut by 4 bases and J by 1 base, with 11 bases left in between. The CDR3 DNA reads as TGTGCCAGCAGCCGCCTACAGGGTTCCTACGAGCAGTACTTC. This translates into CASSRLQGSYEQYF.

V is TRBV7-3 and J is TRBJ2-6; D unclear. V was pared by 6 bases and J by 0 bases, with 6 bases between. The V gene's germline CDR1 is SGHTA and CDR2 FQGTGA. The CDR3 is 14 amino acids. The CDR3 region is CASRSSSGANVLTF. DNA for the CDR3: TGTGCCAGCAGATCATCCTCTGGGGCCAACGTCCTGACTTTC. The full variable domain, with the rest looked up from reference TRBV7-3 and TRBJ2-6, is GAGVSQTPSNKVTEKGKYVELRCDPISGHTALYWYRQSLGQGPEFLIYFQGTGAADDSGLPNDRFFAVRPEGSVSTLKIQRTERGDSAVYLCASRSSSGANVLTFGAGSRLTVL.

V and J are TRBV11-2 and TRBJ1-5; D is perhaps TRBD1 (6 bases). The CDR3 is 14 amino acids. The V gene lost 6 bases and the J gene lost 0 bases, with 9 bases spanning the gap. Germline V gives CDR1 SGHAT, CDR2 FQNNGV. In DNA form, the CDR3 reads TGTGCCAGCAGTCTGGACAGTAGCAATCAGCCCCAGCATTTT. As protein: CASSLDSSNQPQHF.

The chain joins TRBV2 to TRBJ2-5; tentatively, D is TRBD2 (5 bases). Germline V gives CDR1 SNHLY, CDR2 FYNNEI. The CDR3 runs to 15 residues. V was clipped by 3 bases and J by 0 bases, with 11 bases between them. As DNA, the CDR3 is TGTGCCAGCAGTGAGGTTTCGGGAAACCAAGAGACCCAGTACTTC. Translating gives CASSEVSGNQETQYF.

The genes are TRBV19 and TRBJ2-7, with D hard to call. V shed 3 bases and J shed 0 bases, with 9 bases lying between them. The germline gives CDR1 LNHDA, CDR2 SQIVND (reference sequence). This CDR3 comprises 14 residues. Here the CDR3 DNA reads TGTGCCAGTAGTATGCGAGGTAGCTCCTACGAGCAGTACTTC. This gives the protein CASSMRGSSYEQYF.

This chain connects TRBV3-1 (or the pseudogene TRBV3-2) to TRBJ2-3, with 9 bases matching TRBD1. The ends lost 4 bases at V and 8 bases at J; junction bases unmatched: 7. Germline CDR1 LGHDT, CDR2 YNNKEL (reference sequence). The CDR3 runs to 14 residues. For the CDR3, the DNA is TGTGCCAGCAGCCCGGACAGGGGCAGATTTACGCAGTATTTT. Translating it yields CASSPDRGRFTQYF.

This clone has a single count. The J gene is TRBJ1-1, the V gene TRBV27, with D maybe TRBD1 (5 bases). Germline V lookup: CDR1 MNHEY, CDR2 SMNVEV (reference sequence). CDR3 length equals 13 residues. Trimming cost V 5 bases and J 3 bases, with 10 bases left between them. This CDR3 is CASSLEGDTEAFF. The CDR3 DNA is TGTGCCAGCAGTCTAGAAGGGGACACTGAAGCTTTCTTT.